The next 3 T cell receptor beta chains were all read from a single sample in a study of identifying expanded T cells in peripheral blood. TCRdb keeps only in-frame clones here, not all; method: immunoSEQ multiplex PCR. The repertoire has 65,000 to 95,000 clones, about 83% of them found once; the top ten carry 15% to 20%. Sequencing was carried out using blood. The receptors were sampled from a person aged 18 to 70 in good health.

In its sample, this clone was seen a few times. The chain is built from TRBV6-6 and TRBJ2-1, with D uncertain. Germline V lookup: CDR1 MNHNY, CDR2 SVGAGI (reference sequence). The CDR3 is 16 amino acids. V shed 2 bases and J shed 6 bases, with 17 bases lying between them. CDR3 in amino acids: CASSYGRNRRVNEQFF. The CDR3 DNA is TGTGCCAGCAGTTACGGACGGAACCGAAGGGTCAATGAGCAGTTCTTC.

V is TRBV29-1 and J is TRBJ1-1; a weak D match, TRBD1 (6 bases). V lost 4 bases, J lost 5 bases, and 14 bases lay in between. This CDR3 is 13 amino acids long. CDR1 is SQVTM, CDR2 ANQGSEA, per germline. The CDR3 DNA sequence: TGCAGCGTTGTAGGGGGAGTAGGGACTGAAGCTTTCTTT. Translation: CSVVGGVGTEAFF.

V is TRBV28 and J is TRBJ1-1; TRBD1 is a possible D gene (6 bases). Germline V gives CDR1 MDHEN, CDR2 SYDVKM. Between the trimmed V and J ends, which lost 7 bases and 6 bases, there was a span of 21 bases. The CDR3 consists of 15 residues. The CDR3 nucleotides are TGTGCCAGCACCCCGGCGGGGGGCGTGGGAGCTGAAGCTTTCTTT. Encoded protein: CASTPAGGVGAEAFF.